This TCR beta chain was profiled in a study of human T cells and chemical hapten exposure. Across the study: DPC at 0.01% went onto the upper back in patch tests, read at 6 days. Study-wide findings and caveats: In comparison with controls, expanded TCRs gave rise to a significantly larger number of large CDR3 similarity clusters.

V was clipped by 6 bases and J by 4 bases; unmatched bases: 7. CDR3 length: 14 amino acids. Germline V gives CDR1 SEHNR, CDR2 FQNEAQ (reference sequence). The sample's time point: pre-sensitization, week 0. Treatment specified: therapeutic diphenylcyclopropenone sensitization with weekly scalp DPC. TCRdb re-called the RACE reads with MiXCR, one entry per CDR3 protein. The sample comprises approximately 370,000 distinct CDR3 sequences, around 5.5% of which are singletons, and 7% to 10% rests with the top ten. The table lists this clonotype with many counts. What it binds is unknown. This clonotype was obtained from a woman aged 18-35 years with alopecia areata. Some clones in this sample may be carry-over from other donors' samples. The sample consisted of whole blood, taken in connection with sensitization to the hapten diphenylcyclopropenone (DPC). The V call is TRBV7-9, the J call TRBJ1-1; TRBD1 agrees at 8 bases. The CDR3 here is CASRTQGAVTEAFF. CDR3 sequence (DNA): TGTGCCAGCAGAACCCAGGGGGCTGTCACTGAAGCTTTCTTT.